The present TCR beta chain was sequenced within a study of regulatory T cells in long-lasting Graves disease. With iRepertoire HTBI primers and Arm-PCR of CDR3 regions, TCR beta libraries were built. TCRdb reprocessed the multiplex PCR reads with MiXCR, giving one entry per CDR3 protein. The table lists about 310,000 distinct CDR3 sequences, 15% to 20% of them singletons, with about 40% in the top ten. Indicated time point: newly diagnosed GD, antithyroid drugs for less than 3 months. Following extraction of RNA from PBMCs, that RNA was used to make the TCR library. This clonotype occurred many times. The germline V gene encodes CDR1 MNHEY and CDR2 SVGAGI. CDR3 size: 15 residues. The V end lost 0 bases, the J end lost 5 bases, and 14 bases lay between the germline ends.

This specimen was peripheral blood mononuclear cells (PBMCs), taken at new diagnosis, from a patient treated with antithyroid drugs. The sequence was collected from a female donor with Graves disease. This chain connects TRBV6-5 to TRBJ2-7; no reliable D call. This CDR3 is CASSYSVASLHEQYF. Here the CDR3 DNA reads TGTGCCAGCAGTTACTCTGTTGCCAGTCTCCACGAGCAGTACTTC.